What follows describes a single T cell receptor (beta chain). This receptor's antigen is unknown. No much larger clone exists at a distance of one base, and base qualities are not known. The sample originates from a study of CD8 T cells in ankylosing spondylitis (TCRdb year 2017). Study-level background: The study profiled T cell receptor beta repertoires in healthy donors and ankylosing spondylitis patients to find disease-linked TCR variants. Peripheral blood was sampled, and synovial fluid was additionally collected from ankylosing spondylitis patients. The whole study cohort included about a hundred healthy donors and 25 ankylosing spondylitis patients.

Findings and caveats that apply to the study as a whole: Significant enrichment of the disease-linked clones was reported in matched synovial fluid samples from ankylosing spondylitis patients. Blood from ankylosing spondylitis patients appeared to be characterized by a TCR beta motif composed of 7 to 9 highly homologous amino acid variants. In peripheral blood, the disease-linked clones were found at relatively low frequencies and had a CD8+ phenotype. Some motif variants had previously been reported in the synovial fluid and blood of reactive arthritis patients, which suggests shared mechanisms of disease initiation.

TCRdb shows the sequencer as Illumina HiSeq 2500. Quantitative 5'-RACE with molecular barcodes was the method used to prepare the TCR beta libraries. The source study handled its data this way. Disease-linked TCR variants were identified with a new computational method built on a probabilistic model of VDJ rearrangement. TCRdb trimmed public reads at Q25 via fastp, called clones via MiXCR and kept in-frame beta chains. Every entry covers one CDR3 protein and lists the most common genes and DNA from its rows. What appears here as the V and J calls and clone size reflects TCRdb's work, not the paper's. The sample contains approximately 250,000 distinct CDR3 sequences, roughly a quarter of them found a single time. Over 0.55% of the sample goes to the ten largest clones. Trimming takes 7 bases off V and 4 bases off J; junction bases not matched to a gene: 7. From cysteine to phenylalanine, the CDR3 is 14 amino acids long. Solely the CDR3 DNA is kept, with 42 bases framed from the first base.

Rearrangement joined TRBV12-3 or TRBV12-4 to TRBJ2-3, and 8 junctional nucleotides match TRBD2. Sequenced sample: blood, either unsorted or a sorted T cell fraction (not recorded which). The sequence was obtained from a male donor with ankylosing spondylitis or in good health (not recorded which). The encoded CDR3 is CASTGGRAADTQYF. The DNA is TGTGCCAGCACGGGGGGGAGGGCGGCAGATACGCAGTATTTT.